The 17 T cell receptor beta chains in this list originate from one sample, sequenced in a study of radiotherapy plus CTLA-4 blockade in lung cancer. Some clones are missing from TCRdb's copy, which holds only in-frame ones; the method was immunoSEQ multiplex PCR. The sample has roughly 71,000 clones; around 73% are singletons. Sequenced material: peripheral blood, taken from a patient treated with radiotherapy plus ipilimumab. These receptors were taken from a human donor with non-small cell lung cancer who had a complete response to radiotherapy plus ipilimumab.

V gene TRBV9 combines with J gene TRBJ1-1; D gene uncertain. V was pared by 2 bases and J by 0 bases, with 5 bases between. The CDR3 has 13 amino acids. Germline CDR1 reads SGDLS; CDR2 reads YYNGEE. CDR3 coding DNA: TGTGCCAGCAGCGTTCCCGTGAACACTGAAGCTTTCTTT. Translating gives CASSVPVNTEAFF.

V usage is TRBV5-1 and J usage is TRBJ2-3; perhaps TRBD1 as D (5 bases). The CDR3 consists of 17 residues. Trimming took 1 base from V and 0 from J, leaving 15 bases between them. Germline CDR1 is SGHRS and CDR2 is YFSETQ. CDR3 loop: CASSLIPGHYSTDTQYF. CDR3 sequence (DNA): TGCGCCAGCAGCTTGATCCCTGGACACTACAGCACAGATACGCAGTATTTT.

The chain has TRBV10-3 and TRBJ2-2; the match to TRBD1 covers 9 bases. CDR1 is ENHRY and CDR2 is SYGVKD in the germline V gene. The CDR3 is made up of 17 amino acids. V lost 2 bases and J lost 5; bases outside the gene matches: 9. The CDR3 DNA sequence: TGTGCCATCAGTGAGACGAAAGGACAGGGGCTGACCGGGGAGCTGTTTTTT. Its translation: CAISETKGQGLTGELFF.

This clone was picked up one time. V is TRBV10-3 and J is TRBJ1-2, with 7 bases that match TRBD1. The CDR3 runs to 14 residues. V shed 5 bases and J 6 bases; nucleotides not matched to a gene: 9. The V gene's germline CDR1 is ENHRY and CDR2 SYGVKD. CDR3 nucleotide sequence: TGTGCCATCAGTCGAGGGGGCCCCCGGAATGGCTACACCTTC. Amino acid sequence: CAISRGGPRNGYTF.

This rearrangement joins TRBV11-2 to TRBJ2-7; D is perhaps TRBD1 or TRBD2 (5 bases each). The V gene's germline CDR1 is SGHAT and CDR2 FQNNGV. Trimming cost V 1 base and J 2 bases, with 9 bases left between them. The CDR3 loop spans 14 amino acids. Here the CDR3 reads CASSLGGRTYEQYV. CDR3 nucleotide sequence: TGTGCCAGCAGCTTAGGGGGACGGACCTACGAGCAGTACGTC.

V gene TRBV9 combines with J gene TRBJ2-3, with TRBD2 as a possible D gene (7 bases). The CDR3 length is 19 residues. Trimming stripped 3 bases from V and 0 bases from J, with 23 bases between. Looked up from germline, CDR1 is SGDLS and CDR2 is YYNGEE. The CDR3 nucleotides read TGTGCCAGCAGCGGACAGGAGGGAGGGGGAGGTTTAAGCACAGATACGCAGTATTTT. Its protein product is CASSGQEGGGGLSTDTQYF.

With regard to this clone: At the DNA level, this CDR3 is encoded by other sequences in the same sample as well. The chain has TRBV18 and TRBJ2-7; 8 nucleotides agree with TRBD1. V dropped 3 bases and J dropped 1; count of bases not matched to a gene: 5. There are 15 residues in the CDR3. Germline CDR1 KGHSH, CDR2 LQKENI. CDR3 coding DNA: TGTGCCAGCTCACCCGGACAGGGAAAATCCTACGAGCAGTACGTC. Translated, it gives CASSPGQGKSYEQYV.

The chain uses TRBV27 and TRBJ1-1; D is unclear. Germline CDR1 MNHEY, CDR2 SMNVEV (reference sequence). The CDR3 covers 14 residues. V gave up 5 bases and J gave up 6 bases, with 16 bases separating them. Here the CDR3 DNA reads TGTGCCAGCAGTCTCCTAATGGAGGGCGCTGAAGCTTTCTTT. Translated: CASSLLMEGAEAFF.

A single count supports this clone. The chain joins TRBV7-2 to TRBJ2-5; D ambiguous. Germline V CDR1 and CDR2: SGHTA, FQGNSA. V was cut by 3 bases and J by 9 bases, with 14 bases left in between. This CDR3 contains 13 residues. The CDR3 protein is CASSFSGPGSQYF. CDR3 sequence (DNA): TGTGCCAGCAGCTTTTCCGGTCCTGGGTCCCAGTACTTC. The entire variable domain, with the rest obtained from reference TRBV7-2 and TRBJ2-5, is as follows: GAGVSQSPSNKVTEKGKDVELRCDPISGHTALYWYRQSLGQGLEFLIYFQGNSAPDKSGLPSDRFSAERTGGSVSTLTIQRTQQEDSAVYLCASSFSGPGSQYFGPGTRLLVL.

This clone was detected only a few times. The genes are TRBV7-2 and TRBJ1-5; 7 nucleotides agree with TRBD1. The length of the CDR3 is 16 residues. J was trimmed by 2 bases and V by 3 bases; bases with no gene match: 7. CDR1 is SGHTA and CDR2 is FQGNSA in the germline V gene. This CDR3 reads CASSLRDSRGNQPQHF. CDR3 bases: TGTGCCAGCAGCTTGCGGGACAGTCGTGGCAATCAGCCCCAGCATTTT.

As DNA, the CDR3 is TGTGCCAGCTCGAGGCAGGATACGCAGTATTTT. It codes for CASSRQDTQYF. The rearrangement uses TRBV6-5 and TRBJ2-3; no reliable D call. With 8 bases removed from V and 6 bases from J, the gap between germline ends came to 9 bases. The CDR3 length is 11 residues. Germline V gene sequence: CDR1 MNHEY, CDR2 SVGAGI.

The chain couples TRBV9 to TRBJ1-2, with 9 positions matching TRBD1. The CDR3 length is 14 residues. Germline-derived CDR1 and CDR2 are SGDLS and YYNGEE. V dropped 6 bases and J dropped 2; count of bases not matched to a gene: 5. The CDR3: CASMGTGSNYGYTF. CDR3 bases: TGTGCCAGCATGGGGACAGGGTCGAACTATGGCTACACCTTC.

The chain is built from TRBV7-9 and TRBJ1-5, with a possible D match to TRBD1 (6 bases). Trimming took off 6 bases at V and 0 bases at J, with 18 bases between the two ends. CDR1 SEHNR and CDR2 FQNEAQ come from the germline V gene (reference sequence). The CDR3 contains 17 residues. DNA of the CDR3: TGTGCCAGCAGTCCTTACAGGGCTGGAGATAGCAATCAGCCCCAGCATTTT. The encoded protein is CASSPYRAGDSNQPQHF.

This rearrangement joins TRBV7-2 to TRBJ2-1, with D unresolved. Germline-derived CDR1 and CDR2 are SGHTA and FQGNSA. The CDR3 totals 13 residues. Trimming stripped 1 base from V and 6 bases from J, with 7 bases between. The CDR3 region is CASSLVTLNEQFF. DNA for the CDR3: TGTGCCAGCAGCTTAGTCACTCTCAATGAGCAGTTCTTC.

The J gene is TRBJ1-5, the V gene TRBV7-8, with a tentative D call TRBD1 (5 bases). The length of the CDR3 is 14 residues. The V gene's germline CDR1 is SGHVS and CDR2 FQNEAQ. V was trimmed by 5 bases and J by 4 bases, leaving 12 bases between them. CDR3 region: CASSPRGGNQPQHF. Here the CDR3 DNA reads TGTGCCAGCAGCCCCCGGGGGGGGAATCAGCCCCAGCATTTT.

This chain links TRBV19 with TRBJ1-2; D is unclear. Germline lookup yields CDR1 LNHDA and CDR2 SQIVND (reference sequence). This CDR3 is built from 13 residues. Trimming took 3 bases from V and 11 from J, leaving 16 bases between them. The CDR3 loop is CASSMVPASRYTF. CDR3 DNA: TGTGCCAGTAGTATGGTGCCCGCAAGTCGGTACACCTTC. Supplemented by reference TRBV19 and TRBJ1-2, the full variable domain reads DGGITQSPKYLFRKEGQNVTLSCEQNLNHDAMYWYRQDPGQGLRLIYYSQIVNDFQKGDIAEGYSVSREKKESFPLTVTSAQKNPTAFYLCASSMVPASRYTFGSGTRLTVV.

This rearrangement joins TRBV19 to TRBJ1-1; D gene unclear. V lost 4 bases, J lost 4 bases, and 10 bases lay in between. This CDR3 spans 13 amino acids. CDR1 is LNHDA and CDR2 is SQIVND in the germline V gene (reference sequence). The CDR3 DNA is TGTGCCAGTAGTAACTGGGAAAGCACTGAAGCTTTCTTT. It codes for CASSNWESTEAFF.